This T cell receptor beta chain was sequenced for a study of blood T cell repertoires in COVID-19. On the study more broadly: The United States, Italy and Spain provided the acute and convalescent COVID-19 samples. The cDNA or gDNA used as material had been derived from T cells, B-cell-depleted T cells, or PBMCs.

In its sample, this clone was seen once. Per the original data handling: Using reference gene primer amplification, nucleated cell counts were estimated. TCRdb's copy holds only in-frame clones and misses some; the assay was immunoSEQ multiplex PCR. For V, J and clone size, that table is used; D and trimming come from the DNA. Found here are 45,000 to 55,000 clones, about 83% of them singletons; the top ten hold roughly 5.6%. With 5 bases removed from V and 0 bases from J, the gap between germline ends came to 20 bases. The CDR3 sequence is 17 residues long. CDR1 and CDR2 from the germline V gene are SGHVS and FQNEAQ.

The chain joins TRBV7-8 to TRBJ2-7; D gene ambiguous. The sample consisted of peripheral blood. The clonotype originates from a human donor in a cohort sampled during active COVID-19. The DNA of the CDR3 is TGTGCCAGCAGCCACGTTACCCGCGAAAGTTTCTCCTACGAGCAGTACTTC. Translation gives CASSHVTRESFSYEQYF.